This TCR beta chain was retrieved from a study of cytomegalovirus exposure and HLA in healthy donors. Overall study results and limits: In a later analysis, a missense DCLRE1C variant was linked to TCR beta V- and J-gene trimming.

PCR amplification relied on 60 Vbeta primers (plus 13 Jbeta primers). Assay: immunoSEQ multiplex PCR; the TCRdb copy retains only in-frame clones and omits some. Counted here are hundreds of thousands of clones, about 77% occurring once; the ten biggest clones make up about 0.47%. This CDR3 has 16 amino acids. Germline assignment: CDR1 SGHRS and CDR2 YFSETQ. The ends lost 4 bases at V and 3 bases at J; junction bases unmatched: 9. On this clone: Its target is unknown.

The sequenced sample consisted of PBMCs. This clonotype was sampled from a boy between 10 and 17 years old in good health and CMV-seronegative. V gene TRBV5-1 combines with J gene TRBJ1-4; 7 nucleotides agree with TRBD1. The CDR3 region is CASSTNGQAPNEKLFF. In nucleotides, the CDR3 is TGCGCCAGCAGCACCAACGGACAGGCTCCTAATGAAAAACTGTTTTTT.